The 22 T cell receptor beta chains below all came from one sample that was sequenced in a study of blood T cells in healthy people across ages. It was with a sample-barcoded 5' primer and a J-beta primer mix that a second PCR of roughly 6 to 11 cycles was run. One entry per CDR3 protein results from TCRdb running MiXCR on the 5' RACE reads. The table shows about 1.4 million distinct CDR3 sequences, with approximately 63% occurring only once. The sample was blood. Receptors were obtained from a man younger than 35 in good health.

J is TRBJ2-1 and V is TRBV27; 10 bases map to TRBD2. This CDR3 comprises 14 residues. J lost 8 bases, V lost 6 bases, and 7 bases had no gene match. The germline V gene has CDR1 MNHEY and CDR2 SMNVEV (reference sequence). The chain's CDR3 is CASRPSGSNHEQFF. DNA of the CDR3: TGTGCCAGCAGGCCTAGCGGGAGTAACCATGAGCAGTTCTTC.

V gene TRBV10-3 combines with J gene TRBJ2-3; D not resolved. The V end lost 9 bases, the J end lost 0 bases, and 4 bases lay between the germline ends. Germline-derived CDR1 and CDR2 are ENHRY and SYGVKD. The CDR3 totals 11 residues. The CDR3 region has the DNA TGTGCCATGGGTAGCACAGATACGCAGTATTTT. Translating it yields CAMGSTDTQYF.

The sample holds one count of this clonotype. The V and J genes are TRBV20-1 and TRBJ2-7; tentative D call: TRBD2 (5 bases). The CDR3 contains 13 residues. Per germline, CDR1 DFQATT and CDR2 SNEGSKA (reference sequence). V was cut by 0 bases and J by 4 bases, with 10 bases left in between. The CDR3 sequence is CSARDTSRYEQYF. The CDR3 DNA reads TGCAGTGCTAGAGATACTAGTCGGTACGAGCAGTACTTC.

V is TRBV5-1 and J is TRBJ2-2, with D perhaps TRBD1 (7 bases). In germline, CDR1 is SGHRS, CDR2 YFSETQ. With 3 bases removed from V and 2 bases from J, the gap between germline ends came to 11 bases. There are 15 residues in the CDR3. The CDR3 sequence: CASSWRGPNTGELFF. The CDR3 region has the DNA TGCGCCAGCAGCTGGAGGGGGCCTAACACCGGGGAGCTGTTTTTT.

The chain carries TRBV7-9 and TRBJ2-1, with 11 bases lining up with TRBD2. From germline, CDR1 is SEHNR and CDR2 FQNEAQ (reference sequence). Trimming removed 1 base from V and 9 bases from J; junction bases left unmatched: 14. The CDR3 is 18 amino acids. The CDR3 here is CASSLEGGGLAERSEQFF. The CDR3, as DNA: TGTGCCAGCAGCTTAGAGGGTGGGGGACTAGCGGAAAGGAGTGAGCAGTTCTTC.

The V and J genes are TRBV6-1 and TRBJ1-5; D ambiguous. In germline, CDR1 is MNHNS, CDR2 SASEGT. The CDR3 totals 15 residues. Trimming removed 1 base from V and 9 bases from J, with 16 bases in between. The CDR3 protein is CASSEDSQPPMPQHF. The CDR3 DNA is TGTGCCAGCAGTGAAGATAGCCAGCCCCCGATGCCCCAGCATTTT.

The chain combines TRBV12-3 or TRBV12-4 with TRBJ2-3; 13 nucleotides match TRBD2. V gave up 5 bases and J gave up 4 bases; unmatched junction bases: 9. The CDR3 loop spans 17 amino acids. The CDR3 DNA sequence: TGTGCCAGCAGTCGACTAGCGGGGGGTCGAGTTTCAGATACGCAGTATTTT. Translation: CASSRLAGGRVSDTQYF.

The rearrangement links TRBV6-2 or TRBV6-3 to TRBJ1-6; the D is unclear. V was shortened by 0 bases and J by 6 bases, with 15 bases between the two germline ends. Looked up from germline, CDR1 is MNHEY and CDR2 is SVGEGT. The length of the CDR3 is 17 residues. The CDR3 DNA sequence: TGTGCCAGCAGTTACTCGACGAGTTACGCCGGTAATTCACCCCTCCACTTT. Protein sequence: CASSYSTSYAGNSPLHF.

The sample holds one count of this clonotype. This rearrangement joins TRBV4-1 to TRBJ2-4, with 8 bases lining up with TRBD2. J gave up 13 bases and V 6 bases, and 14 bases lay outside the gene matches. Germline CDR1 is MGHRA and CDR2 is YSYEKL. This CDR3 is built from 14 residues. The CDR3 loop reads CASSPELAAEIQYF. CDR3 in DNA: TGCGCCAGCAGTCCCGAACTAGCGGCTGAGATCCAGTACTTC.

The gene calls are TRBV29-1 and TRBJ2-4; TRBD2 might be the D (5 bases). Germline V gene lookup returns CDR1 SQVTM and CDR2 ANQGSEA. CDR3 length equals 12 residues. Trimming stripped 4 bases from V and 3 bases from J, with 7 bases between. The CDR3 loop is CSVGEGKNIQYF. The CDR3 region has the DNA TGCAGCGTTGGTGAGGGCAAAAACATTCAGTACTTC. Supplemented by reference TRBV29-1 and TRBJ2-4, the full variable domain reads SAVISQKPSRDICQRGTSLTIQCQVDSQVTMMFWYRQQPGQSLTLIATANQGSEATYESGFVIDKFPISRPNLTFSTLTVSNMSPEDSSIYLCSVGEGKNIQYFGAGTRLSVL.

The V and J genes are TRBV29-1 and TRBJ1-2; D gene uncertain. Germline V gives CDR1 SQVTM, CDR2 ANQGSEA. CDR3 size: 11 residues. V was shortened by 2 bases and J by 7 bases, with 8 bases between the two germline ends. CDR3 sequence: CSVERMGGYTF. The CDR3 nucleotides are TGCAGCGTTGAAAGAATGGGTGGCTACACCTTC.

The chain uses TRBV6-5 and TRBJ2-3, with D possibly TRBD2 on 6 matching bases. V was cut by 5 bases and J by 6 bases, with 18 bases left in between. Germline loops: CDR1 MNHEY, CDR2 SVGAGI. The CDR3 consists of 15 residues. CDR3 coding DNA: TGTGCCAGCAGTGCGGGTACTAGCAACGCGGATACGCAGTATTTT. Translation: CASSAGTSNADTQYF.

This chain connects TRBV7-9 to TRBJ2-7; D gene uncertain. V lost 5 bases, J lost 4 bases, and 12 bases lay in between. This CDR3 has 13 amino acids. Germline V gene sequence: CDR1 SEHNR, CDR2 FQNEAQ (reference sequence). The CDR3 loop is CASSRVDAYEQYF. The CDR3, as DNA: TGTGCCAGCAGCAGGGTGGACGCTTACGAGCAGTACTTC.

V usage is TRBV29-1 and J usage is TRBJ2-7; perhaps D is TRBD1 or TRBD2 (6 bases each). CDR1 and CDR2 (germline): SQVTM, ANQGSEA. V was clipped by 3 bases and J by 6 bases, with 15 bases between them. The CDR3 sequence is 13 residues long. The CDR3 loop reads CSVDLPGAGEQYF. CDR3 coding DNA: TGCAGCGTTGATTTGCCGGGGGCGGGCGAGCAGTACTTC.

The chain employs TRBV3-1 and TRBJ1-1; D may be TRBD1 (5 bases). V was cut by 1 base and J by 0 bases, with 9 bases left in between. The CDR3 has 15 residues. Per germline, CDR1 LGHDT and CDR2 YNNKEL (reference sequence). CDR3 nucleotides: TGTGCCAGCAGCCAAGTGGTGGGGGTGAACACTGAAGCTTTCTTT. It encodes CASSQVVGVNTEAFF.

The rearrangement uses TRBV6-5 and TRBJ2-1; D might be TRBD2 (6 bases). Germline V lookup: CDR1 MNHEY, CDR2 SVGAGI. With 2 bases removed from V and 4 bases from J, the gap between germline ends came to 12 bases. The length of the CDR3 is 15 residues. CDR3 DNA: TGTGCCAGCAGTTACGGGGACTTTAATTACAATGAGCAGTTCTTC. This gives the protein CASSYGDFNYNEQFF.

This clonotype was detected only a few times. The chain is built from TRBV9 and TRBJ2-5; 7 bases align to TRBD1. CDR3 length: 14 residues. Germline lookup yields CDR1 SGDLS and CDR2 YYNGEE. V trimming: 4 bases; J trimming: 2 bases; junction bases outside the gene matches: 5. Here the CDR3 reads CASSPTGEQETQYF. The CDR3 DNA sequence: TGTGCCAGCAGCCCCACAGGGGAACAAGAGACCCAGTACTTC. The entire variable domain, with the rest obtained from reference TRBV9 and TRBJ2-5, is as follows: DSGVTQTPKHLITATGQRVTLRCSPRSGDLSVYWYQQSLDQGLQFLIQYYNGEERAKGNILERFSAQQFPDLHSELNLSSLELGDSALYFCASSPTGEQETQYFGPGTRLLVL.

The chain couples TRBV11-2 to TRBJ2-1; a weak D match, TRBD2 (6 bases). The germline V gene encodes CDR1 SGHAT and CDR2 FQNNGV. The CDR3 extends over 11 amino acids. V gave up 5 bases and J gave up 15 bases, with 14 bases separating them. CDR3 in DNA: TGTGCCAGCAGCCTTACCGGGGGACTGTTCTTC. It yields the protein CASSLTGGLFF.

The chain carries TRBV10-3 and TRBJ2-1; D may be TRBD2 (6 bases). The CDR3 is made up of 16 amino acids. Germline loops: CDR1 ENHRY, CDR2 SYGVKD. Trimming took off 6 bases at V and 4 bases at J, with 19 bases between the two ends. CDR3 nucleotides: TGTGCCATCAGCCGGGTCGGGGGAGAGGAGTACAATGAGCAGTTCTTC. This translates into CAISRVGGEEYNEQFF.

The chain couples TRBV25-1 to TRBJ1-6; 7 positions match TRBD1. From germline, CDR1 is MGHDK and CDR2 SYGVNS. The CDR3 sequence is 14 residues long. V dropped 7 bases and J dropped 7; count of bases not matched to a gene: 7. The CDR3 DNA reads as TGTGCCAGCACTAGAGGACAGGAGAATTCACCCCTCCACTTT. Its protein product is CASTRGQENSPLHF. Supplemented by reference TRBV25-1 and TRBJ1-6, the full variable domain reads EADIYQTPRYLVIGTGKKITLECSQTMGHDKMYWYQQDPGMELHLIHYSYGVNSTEKGDLSSESTVSRIRTEHFPLTLESARPSHTSQYLCASTRGQENSPLHFGNGTRLTVT.

As for this clonotype: The junction differs from germline at one of its ends, possibly a read error. The chain has TRBV6-4 and TRBJ1-2, with 9 nucleotides matching TRBD1. The germline V gene has CDR1 MRHNA and CDR2 SNTAGT. The CDR3 is 15 amino acids. The CDR3 nucleotides are TGTGCCAGCGGTGAGGGGACAGGGAATAACTATGGCTACACCTTC. Translation: CASGEGTGNNYGYTF.

This chain joins TRBV2 and TRBJ2-5, with D maybe TRBD1 (6 bases). Germline CDR1 reads SNHLY; CDR2 reads FYNNEI. V was pared by 1 base and J by 4 bases, with 13 bases between. The CDR3 contains 15 residues. CDR3: CASSEGPGARETQYF. The DNA of the CDR3 is TGTGCCAGCAGTGAAGGTCCAGGGGCTAGAGAGACCCAGTACTTC.